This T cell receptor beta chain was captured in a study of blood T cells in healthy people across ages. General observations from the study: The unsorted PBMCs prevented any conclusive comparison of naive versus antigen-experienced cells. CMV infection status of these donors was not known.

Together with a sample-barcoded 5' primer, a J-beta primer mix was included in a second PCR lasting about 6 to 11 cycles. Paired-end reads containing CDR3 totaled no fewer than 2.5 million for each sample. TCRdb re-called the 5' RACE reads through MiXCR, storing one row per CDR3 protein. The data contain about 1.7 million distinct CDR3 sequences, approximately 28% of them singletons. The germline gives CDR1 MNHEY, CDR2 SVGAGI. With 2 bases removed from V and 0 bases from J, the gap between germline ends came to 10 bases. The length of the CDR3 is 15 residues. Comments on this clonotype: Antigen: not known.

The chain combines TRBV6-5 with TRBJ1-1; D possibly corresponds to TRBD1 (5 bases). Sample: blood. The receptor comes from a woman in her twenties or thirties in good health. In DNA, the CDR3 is TGTGCCAGCAGTTACAGGGACGGGATGAACACTGAAGCTTTCTTT. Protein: CASSYRDGMNTEAFF.